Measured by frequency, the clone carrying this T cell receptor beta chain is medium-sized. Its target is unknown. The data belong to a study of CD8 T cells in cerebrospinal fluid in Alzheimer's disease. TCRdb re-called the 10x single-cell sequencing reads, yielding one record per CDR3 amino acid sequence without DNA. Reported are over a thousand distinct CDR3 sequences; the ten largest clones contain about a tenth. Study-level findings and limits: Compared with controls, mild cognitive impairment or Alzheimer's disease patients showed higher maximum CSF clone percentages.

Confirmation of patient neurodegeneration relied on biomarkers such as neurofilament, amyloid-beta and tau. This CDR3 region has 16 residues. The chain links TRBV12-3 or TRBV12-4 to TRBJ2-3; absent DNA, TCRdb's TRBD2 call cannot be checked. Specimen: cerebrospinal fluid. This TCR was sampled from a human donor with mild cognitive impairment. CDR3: CASSSLAGGQTDTQYF.